Below, one TCR beta chain is given with its context. The data stem from a study of blood T cell repertoires in COVID-19. Germline values: CDR1 SGHVS, CDR2 FNYEAQ. The V end was cut by 4 bases, the J end by 3 bases, with 15 bases between. This CDR3 has 16 residues. This table comes from immunoSEQ multiplex PCR, and its TCRdb copy is limited to in-frame clones, with some not included. The sample contains more than 200,000 clones, approximately 79% of which appear only once. What was sequenced was peripheral blood. The V and J genes are TRBV7-6 and TRBJ2-2, with a possible D match to TRBD2 (7 bases). The TCR sequence derives from a woman aged 35 to 49 with active or convalescent COVID-19. The CDR3 sequence: CASSSGVGGHTGELFF. The CDR3 DNA reads as TGTGCCAGCAGCTCAGGCGTGGGGGGGCACACCGGGGAGCTGTTTTTT.